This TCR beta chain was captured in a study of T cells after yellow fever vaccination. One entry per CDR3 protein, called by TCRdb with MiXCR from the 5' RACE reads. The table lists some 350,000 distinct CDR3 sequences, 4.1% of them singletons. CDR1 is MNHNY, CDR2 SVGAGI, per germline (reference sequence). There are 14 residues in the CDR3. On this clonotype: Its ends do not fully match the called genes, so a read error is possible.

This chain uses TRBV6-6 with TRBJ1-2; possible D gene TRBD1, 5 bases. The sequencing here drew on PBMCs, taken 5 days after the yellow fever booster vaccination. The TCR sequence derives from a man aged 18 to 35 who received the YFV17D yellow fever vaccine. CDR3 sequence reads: CSSYKRGGEYGYTF. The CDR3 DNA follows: TGTTCCAGCTACAAACGCGGGGGGGAATATGGCTACACCTTC.